These 7 T cell receptor beta chains were all obtained from the same sample, sequenced in a study of blood T cell repertoires in COVID-19. TCRdb keeps only in-frame clones here, not all; method: immunoSEQ multiplex PCR. The sample lists approximately 300,000 clones, about nine tenths occurring once. Input material: PBMCs or T cells enriched from blood (not recorded which). These receptors were collected from a man aged 30 to 39 who had recovered from COVID-19.

This clone has a handful of counts. The V call is TRBV7-9, the J call TRBJ1-5; 9 bases fit TRBD1. This CDR3 is 17 amino acids long. V lost 6 bases, J lost 2 bases, and 11 bases stayed unmatched. CDR1 and CDR2 from the germline V gene are SEHNR and FQNEAQ (reference sequence). The CDR3 loop reads CASSPRQGVEGNQPQHF. CDR3 DNA sequence: TGTGCCAGCAGTCCAAGACAGGGGGTGGAAGGCAATCAGCCCCAGCATTTT. The entire variable domain, with the rest obtained from reference TRBV7-9 and TRBJ1-5, is as follows: DTGVSQNPRHKITKRGQNVTFRCDPISEHNRLYWYRQTLGQGPEFLTYFQNEAQLEKSRLLSDRFSAERPKGSFSTLEIQRTEQGDSAMYLCASSPRQGVEGNQPQHFGDGTRLSIL.

The genes are TRBV3-1 (or the pseudogene TRBV3-2) and TRBJ1-1; D unclear. The CDR3 has 15 residues. Germline CDR1 LGHDT, CDR2 YNNKEL (reference sequence). Trimming shortened V by 2 bases and J by 4 bases, and 14 bases separated the two germline ends. The CDR3 sequence is CASSQRTGMGTEAFF. The CDR3 nucleotides read TGTGCCAGCAGCCAACGAACCGGGATGGGCACTGAAGCTTTCTTT.

The chain links TRBV6-1 to TRBJ1-3, with D perhaps matching TRBD1 (6 bases). V was trimmed by 2 bases and J by 8 bases, leaving 13 bases between them. CDR3 length: 14 amino acids. Germline V gene lookup returns CDR1 MNHNS and CDR2 SASEGT. The CDR3 sequence: CASSETTGRDTIYF. CDR3 nucleotide sequence: TGTGCCAGCAGTGAAACAACAGGGAGGGACACCATATATTTT.

This clone was observed a few times. The genes are TRBV28 and TRBJ1-3; weak D call: TRBD1 (6 bases). From germline, CDR1 is MDHEN and CDR2 SYDVKM. Trimming shortened V by 5 bases and J by 0 bases, and 8 bases separated the two germline ends. This CDR3 has 14 amino acids. The DNA of the CDR3 is TGTGCCAGCAGTCGACAGGACTCTGGAAACACCATATATTTT. Its protein is CASSRQDSGNTIYF.

This clone was seen a handful of times. V usage is TRBV13 and J usage is TRBJ2-7, with TRBD1 matching 11 bases. The CDR3 runs 15 residues. Losses at the gene ends were 5 bases for V and 6 bases for J; bases not matched to a gene: 9. Germline values: CDR1 PRHDT, CDR2 FYEKMQ (reference sequence). This chain's CDR3 is CASSREGDRGSEQYF. The CDR3 region has the DNA TGTGCCAGCAGCCGCGAAGGGGACAGGGGGAGCGAGCAGTACTTC.

The chain uses TRBV7-6 and TRBJ2-1, with D possibly being TRBD2 (5 bases). This CDR3 has 17 amino acids. Deletions cut 2 bases from V and 0 bases from J, with 14 bases between. Germline CDR1 is SGHVS and CDR2 is FNYEAQ. Written as DNA, the CDR3 is TGTGCCAGCAGCTTACGGTCTAGCCAGAGCTCCTACAATGAGCAGTTCTTC. Translated: CASSLRSSQSSYNEQFF.

The J gene is TRBJ2-7, the V gene TRBV24-1; 9 bases agree with TRBD1. The V gene end was trimmed by 2 bases and the J gene end by 2 bases; junction bases not matched to a gene: 3. CDR1 and CDR2 from the germline V gene are KGHDR and SFDVKD. This CDR3 is built from 15 residues. CDR3 protein: CATSDSDRGTYEQYF. The CDR3 DNA follows: TGTGCCACCAGTGATTCCGACAGGGGGACCTACGAGCAGTACTTC.